Presented here are 19 T cell receptor beta chains from one specimen sequenced in a study of shared clonotypes between healthy human individuals. The table came from immunoSEQ multiplex PCR; TCRdb's copy has only in-frame clones and leaves some out. The sample consists of a few hundred thousand clones, approximately 79% of them appearing once. Sequenced: memory CD4+ T cells sorted from blood. Sample subset: CD45RA-negative fraction. These receptors all come from a man aged 30 to 39 in good health.

This clone was picked up one time. CDR3 amino acids: CASMGGQYQETQYF. The DNA of the CDR3 is TGTGCCAGCATGGGTGGACAATACCAAGAGACCCAGTACTTC. V and J are TRBV2 and TRBJ2-5, with TRBD1 as a possible D gene (5 bases). This CDR3 has 14 amino acids. V was trimmed by 7 bases and J by 0 bases, leaving 12 bases between them. Germline-derived CDR1 and CDR2 are SNHLY and FYNNEI.

This sequence joins TRBV5-3 and TRBJ1-1; D call uncertain. TRBV5-3 is designated an ORF whose function remains uncertain. The CDR3 contains 12 residues. Trimming shortened V by 4 bases and J by 9 bases, and 13 bases separated the two germline ends. CDR3 bases: TGTGCCAGAAGCCCGGTGTGTCATCAAGCTTTCTTT. Protein sequence: CARSPVCHQAFF.

V and J are TRBV28 and TRBJ1-2, with 8 bases identical to TRBD1. Losses at the gene ends were 5 bases for V and 7 bases for J; bases not matched to a gene: 6. Germline values: CDR1 MDHEN, CDR2 SYDVKM. The CDR3 runs 13 residues. CDR3 protein: CASSGATGVGYTF. In DNA, the CDR3 is TGTGCCAGCAGTGGGGCGACAGGGGTTGGCTACACCTTC.

About this clone: Other DNA sequences from this sample encode an identical CDR3 as well. This chain connects TRBV11-3 to TRBJ1-1; the match to TRBD1 covers 7 bases. J gave up 1 base and V 1 base, and 0 bases lay outside the gene matches. The CDR3 length is 14 residues. Germline CDR1 reads SGHNT; CDR2 reads YENEEA. The CDR3: CASSLGQGNTEAFF. The CDR3 nucleotides read TGTGCCAGCAGCTTAGGACAGGGGAACACTGAAGCTTTCTTT.

Of note for this clone: The sample has other DNA sequences that encode this CDR3 too. The V gene is TRBV5-1, the J gene TRBJ2-7; a possible D gene is TRBD1 (6 bases). The V end was cut by 0 bases, the J end by 4 bases, with 14 bases between. Germline CDR1 reads SGHRS; CDR2 reads YFSETQ. The CDR3 length is 15 residues. CDR3 loop: CASSLVAGGSYEQYF. Written as DNA, the CDR3 is TGCGCCAGCAGCTTGGTAGCTGGGGGCTCGTACGAGCAGTACTTC. The full variable domain, completed using reference TRBV5-1 and TRBJ2-7, is KAGVTQTPRYLIKTRGQQVTLSCSPISGHRSVSWYQQTPGQGLQFLFEYFSETQRNKGNFPGRFSGRQFSNSRSEMNVSTLELGDSALYLCASSLVAGGSYEQYFGPGTRLTVT.

The V call is TRBV5-1, the J call TRBJ2-7; D tentatively fits TRBD1 or TRBD2 (5 bases each). V lost 0 bases and J 7 bases, leaving 20 bases between the germline ends. Looked up from germline, CDR1 is SGHRS and CDR2 is YFSETQ. This CDR3 comprises 16 residues. As DNA, the CDR3 is TGCGCCAGCAGCTTGGCCGCGCAGGGAGCCTTTCGGGAGCAGTACTTC. Translating it yields CASSLAAQGAFREQYF.

The chain employs TRBV7-8 and TRBJ2-7; TRBD2 is a possible D gene (5 bases). The V end was cut by 0 bases, the J end by 5 bases, with 14 bases between. Germline V gene sequence: CDR1 SGHVS, CDR2 FQNEAQ. The CDR3 consists of 15 residues. The CDR3 reads CASSLALFPGNEQYF. The CDR3 DNA follows: TGTGCCAGCAGCTTAGCGTTATTTCCCGGGAACGAGCAGTACTTC.

This clone showed up just a few times. The CDR3 region has the DNA TGTGCCAGCAGCGTAGGAGTCTATGAGGGGTATGGCTACACCTTC. Translating it yields CASSVGVYEGYGYTF. The rearrangement links TRBV9 to TRBJ1-2, with D perhaps matching TRBD1 (5 bases). V was pared by 0 bases and J by 5 bases, with 14 bases between. The CDR3 runs to 15 residues. Germline V gene lookup returns CDR1 SGDLS and CDR2 YYNGEE.

This clone was counted between two and nine times. The rearrangement joins TRBV5-1 to TRBJ1-1; D is perhaps TRBD1 (6 bases). There are 14 residues in the CDR3. The ends were cut back, 0 bases at V and 5 bases at J, with 11 bases in the middle. Germline CDR1 is SGHRS and CDR2 is YFSETQ. The CDR3 sequence is CASSLGRGRTEAFF. The CDR3 coding sequence is TGCGCCAGCAGCTTGGGGAGGGGGAGGACTGAAGCTTTCTTT.

This chain uses TRBV7-2 with TRBJ2-2, with 8 bases fitting TRBD1. The germline V gene encodes CDR1 SGHTA and CDR2 FQGNSA. The CDR3 has 14 amino acids. Trimming cost V 7 bases and J 6 bases; bases outside gene matches: 7. The CDR3 DNA is TGTGCCAGCAAAGAAGACAGGGGCCCCGGGGAGCTGTTTTTT. Protein: CASKEDRGPGELFF.

This sequence joins TRBV6-6 and TRBJ1-1; no firm D call. CDR3 length: 13 residues. The V end was cut by 8 bases, the J end by 12 bases, with 22 bases between. Germline assignment: CDR1 MNHNY and CDR2 SVGAGI (reference sequence). The CDR3 DNA reads TGTGCCAGCTTGGCCTCCAGCGGCCTGACGACTTTCTTT. This codes for CASLASSGLTTFF.

This clone appeared once. A much larger clone differs by one base, so this may be a read error. Other DNA variants within this sample encode the same CDR3. J is TRBJ2-7 and V is TRBV5-1; D tentatively reads TRBD1 or TRBD2 (7 bases each). Trimming shortened V by 2 bases and J by 5 bases, and 17 bases separated the two germline ends. This CDR3 is built from 15 residues. CDR1 SGHRS and CDR2 YFSETQ come from the germline V gene. CDR3 coding DNA: TGCGCCAGCAGCTTACAGGGGAGGGGGGCCAACGAGCAGTACTTC. It translates to CASSLQGRGANEQYF.

Worth noting for this clone: The sample carries other DNA sequences with the same CDR3. The chain recombines TRBV5-1 with TRBJ2-3, with 7 bases identical to TRBD1. The trim removed 4 bases at V and 3 bases at J, leaving 5 bases unmatched. This CDR3 has 14 amino acids. Germline CDR1 SGHRS, CDR2 YFSETQ. CDR3 sequence (DNA): TGCGCCAGCAGCCTGGACAGGATAACAGATACGCAGTATTTT. Amino acids: CASSLDRITDTQYF.

The chain employs TRBV27 and TRBJ1-2; no firm D call. The CDR3 is 12 amino acids. Germline-derived CDR1 and CDR2 are MNHEY and SMNVEV (reference sequence). V was clipped by 5 bases and J by 5 bases, with 9 bases between them. This chain's CDR3 is CASSPLGYGYTF. Here the CDR3 DNA reads TGTGCCAGCAGTCCCCTGGGATATGGCTACACCTTC.

Ten or more counts support this clone. The chain joins TRBV10-3 to TRBJ1-2; D not certain. With 5 bases removed from V and 8 bases from J, the gap between germline ends came to 18 bases. There are 14 residues in the CDR3. In germline, CDR1 is ENHRY, CDR2 SYGVKD. The CDR3 sequence is CAISLYTFEEGYTF. The CDR3, as DNA: TGTGCCATCAGTCTTTACACCTTCGAAGAGGGCTACACCTTC.

This clone was seen only once. For the CDR3, the DNA is TGCGCCAGCAGCTCCGGGACAGATAATGAAAAACTGTTTTTT. Translation: CASSSGTDNEKLFF. The chain carries TRBV5-1 and TRBJ1-4; 7 bases match TRBD1. Trimming cost V 3 bases and J 4 bases; bases outside gene matches: 3. Germline V gene lookup returns CDR1 SGHRS and CDR2 YFSETQ. The CDR3 is made up of 14 amino acids.

The genes are TRBV5-1 and TRBJ2-1; 8 bases match TRBD1. The CDR3 contains 15 residues. The trim removed 3 bases at V and 2 bases at J, leaving 4 bases unmatched. Germline CDR1 reads SGHRS; CDR2 reads YFSETQ. CDR3 nucleotides: TGCGCCAGCAGCTACAACAGGGGGACCTACAATGAGCAGTTCTTC. Encoded protein: CASSYNRGTYNEQFF.

Concerning this clone itself: This specimen includes other DNA sequences encoding the same CDR3. This chain links TRBV5-1 with TRBJ2-1; D gene uncertain. Germline CDR1 is SGHRS and CDR2 is YFSETQ. The CDR3 sequence is 14 residues long. The germline V and J ends were trimmed by 4 bases and 0 bases, with 8 bases remaining between them. The CDR3 loop is CASSLAGSYNEQFF. DNA for the CDR3: TGCGCCAGCAGCCTCGCCGGCTCCTACAATGAGCAGTTCTTC.

This clone was counted between two and nine times. The chain employs TRBV7-8 and TRBJ2-7, with 7 positions matching TRBD1. Trimming cost V 0 bases and J 5 bases; bases outside gene matches: 7. The CDR3 contains 15 residues. Germline loops: CDR1 SGHVS, CDR2 FQNEAQ. Written as DNA, the CDR3 is TGTGCCAGCAGCTTAGCCCCGGGGACAGAACACGAGCAGTACTTC. It encodes CASSLAPGTEHEQYF.